A single sample gave rise to the 25 T cell receptor beta chains below, sequenced in a study of shared clonotypes between healthy human individuals (dated by TCRdb to about 2020). The protocol used for the library was the immunoSEQ multiplex PCR assay. In its TCRdb copy, this immuneACCESS table keeps in-frame sequences only and misses some clones. Where compared with another copy, unresolved V genes explain less than half of these, and the others have no known cause. The sample table contains millions of clones; only one count was recorded for 85% to 95% of them. Clones ranked in the top ten supply 0.3% to 0.4% of the sample. The sample was naive CD4+ T cells from PBMCs. The sample's cell subset or site label is to be understood as: CD45RA+ positively selected. The receptors stem from a man between 18 and 35 years old in good health. Some clones in this sample may be carry-over from other donors' samples.

To note about this clone: The identical CDR3 is also encoded by other nucleotide sequences in the sample. V gene TRBV6-1 combines with J gene TRBJ2-1; D perhaps matches TRBD1 (6 bases). The CDR3 sequence is 14 residues long. Germline loops: CDR1 MNHNS, CDR2 SASEGT. Trimming left V 0 bases short and J 3 bases short, with 6 bases between. CDR3 residues: CASSEARGYNEQFF. CDR3 sequence (DNA): TGTGCCAGCAGTGAAGCCAGGGGCTACAATGAGCAGTTCTTC.

The genes are TRBV5-1 and TRBJ2-1; D ambiguous. The length of the CDR3 is 14 residues. The V end was cut by 2 bases, the J end by 6 bases, with 12 bases between. Germline-derived CDR1 and CDR2 are SGHRS and YFSETQ. CDR3: CASSLPPDRNEQFF. As DNA, the CDR3 is TGCGCCAGCAGCTTACCCCCAGACCGCAATGAGCAGTTCTTC.

This clone appeared a single time. Other DNA sequences of this sample code for an identical CDR3. This chain's CDR3 is CASSDGGTSTDTQYF. The CDR3 DNA is TGTGCCAGCAGTGACGGCGGTACTAGCACAGATACGCAGTATTTT. The genes are TRBV6-4 and TRBJ2-3; no clear D gene. This CDR3 is built from 15 residues. V gave up 2 bases and J gave up 0 bases, with 9 bases separating them. CDR1 is MRHNA and CDR2 is SNTAGT in the germline V gene.

This chain links TRBV7-7 with TRBJ2-3; 7 bases fit TRBD1. Trimming took 3 bases from V and 9 from J; bases not matched to a gene: 9. The CDR3 loop spans 14 amino acids. CDR1 is SSHAT, CDR2 FNYEAQ, per germline (reference sequence). The CDR3 here is CASSLGPGQSTQYF. The CDR3 DNA sequence: TGTGCCAGCAGCTTGGGGCCGGGACAGTCAACGCAGTATTTT.

The chain links TRBV19 to TRBJ2-1; TRBD2 matches at 12 bases. The germline V gene encodes CDR1 LNHDA and CDR2 SQIVND (reference sequence). The CDR3 runs to 15 residues. Trimming cost V 5 bases and J 6 bases; bases outside gene matches: 5. CDR3 nucleotides: TGTGCCAGTAGTGTGCGGACTAGCGGGGTCAATGAGCAGTTCTTC. Amino acid sequence: CASSVRTSGVNEQFF.

V usage is TRBV7-3 and J usage is TRBJ2-1, with D perhaps TRBD1 (5 bases). CDR3 length: 14 amino acids. Trimming cost V 2 bases and J 6 bases, with 11 bases left between them. Germline V gene lookup returns CDR1 SGHTA and CDR2 FQGTGA. The CDR3 DNA is TGTGCCAGCAGCTTATTCCCACAGGTCAATGAGCAGTTCTTC. The encoded protein is CASSLFPQVNEQFF.

The chain joins TRBV5-4 to TRBJ2-1, with 8 bases aligning to TRBD2. The CDR3 consists of 16 residues. The trim removed 0 bases at V and 4 bases at J, leaving 6 bases unmatched. Germline CDR1 reads SGHNT; CDR2 reads YYREEE (reference sequence). CDR3 sequence: CASSLAGASGYNEQFF. The CDR3 DNA reads as TGTGCCAGCAGCTTGGCCGGGGCTAGCGGGTACAATGAGCAGTTCTTC.

This clone was counted a single time. This rearrangement joins TRBV7-2 to TRBJ2-1; D is unresolved. The germline CDR1 and CDR2 sequences are SGHTA and FQGNSA. The V and J ends lost 1 base and 12 bases respectively, with 4 bases between them. This CDR3 is 10 amino acids long. In DNA, the CDR3 is TGTGCCAGCAGCTTAGGGGGGCAGTTCTTC. Translating gives CASSLGGQFF.

The CDR3 DNA follows: TGTGCCAGCAGACCTAGCGGAGGGGGCTACAATGAGCAGTTCTTC. Translating it yields CASRPSGGGYNEQFF. V usage is TRBV28 and J usage is TRBJ2-1, with D perhaps matching TRBD2 (7 bases). This CDR3 spans 15 amino acids. Deletions cut 6 bases from V and 3 bases from J, with 15 bases between. The germline CDR1 and CDR2 sequences are MDHEN and SYDVKM.

The rearrangement links TRBV5-8 to TRBJ1-3; no firm D call. This CDR3 is built from 18 residues. Germline CDR1 and CDR2: SGHTS and YDEGEE. Between the trimmed V and J ends, which lost 1 base and 4 bases, there was a span of 21 bases. CDR3 coding DNA: TGTGCCAGCAGCTTGTCTTCGTCGGTGGGGTTGTCAGGAAACACCATATATTTT. The encoded protein is CASSLSSSVGLSGNTIYF.

The chain recombines TRBV7-8 with TRBJ1-5, with D possibly matching TRBD1 (5 bases). CDR1 is SGHVS and CDR2 is FQNEAQ in the germline V gene. Trimming removed 1 base at V and 2 bases at J, with 12 bases between. There are 16 residues in the CDR3. The CDR3 is CASSLVGEGGNQPQHF. Here the CDR3 DNA reads TGTGCCAGCAGCTTAGTTGGGGAAGGGGGCAATCAGCCCCAGCATTTT.

The V and J genes are TRBV28 and TRBJ2-1, with 15 nucleotides matching TRBD2. From germline, CDR1 is MDHEN and CDR2 SYDVKM. This CDR3 is built from 17 residues. J gave up 9 bases and V 4 bases, and 10 bases lay outside the gene matches. The CDR3 region is CASSSSSPGLAGGEQFF. CDR3 coding DNA: TGTGCCAGCAGTTCATCGTCTCCGGGACTAGCGGGAGGTGAGCAGTTCTTC.

The chain joins TRBV27 to TRBJ1-6, with D possibly being TRBD1 (5 bases). The V end was cut by 5 bases, the J end by 6 bases, with 17 bases between. Germline CDR1 is MNHEY and CDR2 is SMNVEV (reference sequence). The CDR3 runs 16 residues. The CDR3 sequence: CASSQSRQLANSPLHF. Here the CDR3 DNA reads TGTGCCAGCAGTCAATCTAGACAGTTGGCTAATTCACCCCTCCACTTT.

This clone has just one count. J is TRBJ2-1 and V is TRBV7-8, with TRBD1 identical over 8 bases. With V trimmed by 5 bases and J by 7 bases, 10 bases remained unmatched. In germline, CDR1 is SGHVS, CDR2 FQNEAQ. The length of the CDR3 is 15 residues. Here the CDR3 reads CASSPLDRGINEQFF. For the CDR3, the DNA is TGTGCCAGCAGCCCGCTCGACAGGGGAATAAATGAGCAGTTCTTC.

The chain couples TRBV28 to TRBJ2-2, with TRBD2 matching 12 bases. The CDR3 covers 16 residues. Per germline, CDR1 MDHEN and CDR2 SYDVKM. V lost 9 bases to trimming and J lost 0 bases; unmatched junction nucleotides: 5. CDR3 protein: CASDLAGGPNTGELFF. As DNA, the CDR3 is TGTGCCAGTGATCTAGCGGGAGGGCCGAACACCGGGGAGCTGTTTTTT.

V is TRBV2 and J is TRBJ2-5; the D gene is possibly TRBD2 (5 bases). Between the trimmed V and J ends, which lost 5 bases and 5 bases, there was a span of 12 bases. CDR1 SNHLY and CDR2 FYNNEI come from the germline V gene. This CDR3 contains 13 residues. The CDR3 loop is CASSRGTTETQYF. The CDR3 nucleotides are TGTGCCAGCAGTCGGGGTACAACCGAGACCCAGTACTTC.

In its sample, this clone was seen once. The V and J genes are TRBV4-1 and TRBJ2-7, with 8 bases fitting TRBD2. Germline CDR1 reads MGHRA; CDR2 reads YSYEKL. The J segment lost 5 bases and the V segment lost 4 bases, leaving 16 bases of the junction unmatched. This CDR3 spans 17 amino acids. The CDR3 DNA is TGCGCCAGCAGCCGAAGTCCTCCGGGACTAGTTTCGGACGAGCAGTACTTC. The encoded protein is CASSRSPPGLVSDEQYF.

This chain uses TRBV29-1 with TRBJ2-1; a weak D match, TRBD2 (6 bases). The CDR3 covers 14 residues. Per germline, CDR1 SQVTM and CDR2 ANQGSEA. Trimming cost V 2 bases and J 8 bases, with 16 bases left between them. In nucleotides, the CDR3 is TGCAGCGTTGAAATAACGGGAGTCCGGCATGAGCAGTTCTTC. The encoded protein is CSVEITGVRHEQFF.

The rearrangement links TRBV5-8 to TRBJ1-2; 7 nucleotides align to TRBD1. This CDR3 spans 13 amino acids. Trimming took 5 bases from V and 4 from J; bases not matched to a gene: 5. CDR1 is SGHTS and CDR2 is YDEGEE in the germline V gene. The CDR3 nucleotides read TGTGCCAGCAGAAACGACAGGGCCTATGGCTACACCTTC. Translated: CASRNDRAYGYTF.

The chain combines TRBV4-3 with TRBJ1-3; a weak D match, TRBD1 (5 bases). The CDR3 extends over 16 amino acids. Germline-derived CDR1 and CDR2 are LGHNA and YSLEER. V dropped 0 bases and J dropped 3 bases, with 12 bases sitting between them. CDR3 sequence reads: CASSQDGGDGGNTIYF. CDR3 DNA sequence: TGCGCCAGCAGCCAAGACGGAGGGGACGGTGGAAACACCATATATTTT.

The chain uses TRBV7-6 and TRBJ2-5, with 8 bases identical to TRBD2. The CDR3 length is 16 residues. Germline V lookup: CDR1 SGHVS, CDR2 FNYEAQ. Germline trimming cut 5 bases from V and 7 bases from J; bases unmatched to any gene: 15. In DNA form, the CDR3 reads TGTGCCAGCAGCGCTCTCCTAGCGGGCACGGGAGGGACCCAGTACTTC. Amino acid sequence: CASSALLAGTGGTQYF. Drawing the rest from reference TRBV7-6 and TRBJ2-5, the complete variable domain is GAGVSQSPRYKVTKRGQDVALRCDPISGHVSLYWYRQALGQGPEFLTYFNYEAQQDKSGLPNDRFSAERPEGSISTLTIQRTEQRDSAMYRCASSALLAGTGGTQYFGPGTRLLVL.

The chain couples TRBV5-1 to TRBJ1-3; unclear D gene. Trimming pared 4 bases from V and 4 bases from J, leaving 9 bases between. This CDR3 spans 13 amino acids. The germline V gene encodes CDR1 SGHRS and CDR2 YFSETQ. The CDR3 DNA reads TGCGCCAGCAGCCCAGACCCCGGAAACACCATATATTTT. Protein sequence: CASSPDPGNTIYF.

The chain links TRBV10-3 to TRBJ2-3; 7 positions agree with TRBD1. Germline V CDR1 and CDR2: ENHRY, SYGVKD. This CDR3 spans 14 amino acids. V shed 5 bases and J 2 bases; nucleotides not matched to a gene: 4. The CDR3 region has the DNA TGTGCCATCAGTCGGGACAGAGACACAGATACGCAGTATTTT. Amino acids: CAISRDRDTDTQYF.

A word on this clone: Other DNA sequences within the sample encode an identical CDR3. The rearrangement uses TRBV5-1 and TRBJ2-1, with 10 nucleotides matching TRBD2. Germline V gene sequence: CDR1 SGHRS, CDR2 YFSETQ. With 3 bases clipped from V and 4 bases from J, the junction kept 7 bases outside the gene matches. CDR3 length: 16 residues. The CDR3 protein is CASSSLPSGSYNEQFF. The DNA for the CDR3 is TGCGCCAGCAGCTCCCTTCCTAGCGGGAGTTACAATGAGCAGTTCTTC.

The chain uses TRBV18 and TRBJ2-3, with 9 bases matching TRBD1. The germline V gene has CDR1 KGHSH and CDR2 LQKENI. The CDR3 extends over 16 amino acids. V lost 4 bases to trimming and J lost 3 bases; unmatched junction nucleotides: 8. CDR3 DNA sequence: TGTGCCAGCTCACTCGTGACAGGGGGTAGAACAGATACGCAGTATTTT. This codes for CASSLVTGGRTDTQYF.